These 27 T cell receptor beta chains share one sample of origin, sequenced in a study of neurological immune-mediated disorders (dated by TCRdb to between 2019 and 2020). Libraries were made using 5' RACE. Reads for this sample came from an Illumina HiSeq 2500. TCRdb trimmed the raw reads at Q25, called clones with MiXCR and kept productive beta chains. CDR3 protein sequences are deduplicated, and each keeps its most common genes and DNA. The sample contains about 41,000 distinct CDR3 sequences, about 14% of them found a single time. In total, the top ten clones hold approximately 4% of the sample. The sequencing input was CD4+ T cells from blood. The receptors derive from an older woman with HTLV-1-associated myelopathy (HAM/TSP).

Ten or more counts support this clonotype. The chain links TRBV5-6 to TRBJ1-4; tentative D call: TRBD1 (5 bases). This CDR3 region has 13 residues. CDR1 is SGHDT, CDR2 YYEEEE, per germline. V dropped 7 bases and J dropped 4 bases, with 11 bases sitting between them. The CDR3 here is CASHRGVNEKLFF. Here the CDR3 DNA reads TGTGCCAGCCACAGAGGGGTTAATGAAAAACTGTTTTTT. Supplemented by reference TRBV5-6 and TRBJ1-4, the full variable domain reads DAGVTQSPTHLIKTRGQQVTLRCSPKSGHDTVSWYQQALGQGPQFIFQYYEEEERQRGNFPDRFSGHQFPNYSSELNVNALLLGDSALYLCASHRGVNEKLFFGSGTQLSVL.

This clonotype was picked up many times. The chain joins TRBV5-1 to TRBJ1-4; D is undetermined. The CDR3 runs to 16 residues. V was trimmed by 4 bases and J by 8 bases, leaving 21 bases between them. CDR1 and CDR2 from the germline V gene are SGHRS and YFSETQ. As DNA, the CDR3 is TGCGCCAGCAGCCCCGACCCTCAAAGGCTTCGGGAAAAACTGTTTTTT. It is translated as CASSPDPQRLREKLFF.

This clonotype was counted at least ten times. The chain joins TRBV5-1 to TRBJ2-7, with D perhaps matching TRBD1 (6 bases). CDR3 length equals 14 residues. The germline CDR1 and CDR2 sequences are SGHRS and YFSETQ. V was cut by 1 base and J by 5 bases, with 13 bases left in between. CDR3 sequence: CASSLTGSVNEQYF. CDR3 nucleotides: TGCGCCAGCAGCTTGACAGGGTCGGTCAACGAGCAGTACTTC. Full variable domain (missing parts from reference TRBV5-1 and TRBJ2-7): KAGVTQTPRYLIKTRGQQVTLSCSPISGHRSVSWYQQTPGQGLQFLFEYFSETQRNKGNFPGRFSGRQFSNSRSEMNVSTLELGDSALYLCASSLTGSVNEQYFGPGTRLTVT.

The sample holds many counts of this clonotype. The CDR3 bases are TGCAGCGTCCTGGTCGGAAACACCATATATTTT. Amino acids: CSVLVGNTIYF. J is TRBJ1-3 and V is TRBV29-1; no firm D call. The V and J ends lost 6 bases and 4 bases respectively, with 7 bases between them. Germline-derived CDR1 and CDR2 are SQVTM and ANQGSEA. CDR3 length: 11 residues. Supplemented by reference TRBV29-1 and TRBJ1-3, the full variable domain reads SAVISQKPSRDICQRGTSLTIQCQVDSQVTMMFWYRQQPGQSLTLIATANQGSEATYESGFVIDKFPISRPNLTFSTLTVSNMSPEDSSIYLCSVLVGNTIYFGEGSWLTVV.

At least ten counts were recorded for this clonotype. The chain couples TRBV28 to TRBJ1-6; D may be TRBD1 (6 bases). Per the germline V gene, CDR1 is MDHEN and CDR2 is SYDVKM. The CDR3 runs to 16 residues. V was shortened by 5 bases and J by 3 bases, with 14 bases between the two germline ends. The CDR3 DNA is TGTGCCAGCAGTCCGAGGACAGCAAACTATAATTCACCCCTCCACTTT. It is translated as CASSPRTANYNSPLHF.

This clonotype has a count of ten or more. This chain links TRBV5-6 with TRBJ1-5; D might be TRBD1 (5 bases). Looked up from germline, CDR1 is SGHDT and CDR2 is YYEEEE. V was clipped by 2 bases and J by 9 bases, with 15 bases between them. This CDR3 has 14 residues. Here the CDR3 reads CASSFSRRGMPQHF. CDR3 DNA: TGTGCCAGCAGCTTCTCACGTCGGGGGATGCCCCAGCATTTT. Full variable domain (remainder filled in from reference TRBV5-6 and TRBJ1-5): DAGVTQSPTHLIKTRGQQVTLRCSPKSGHDTVSWYQQALGQGPQFIFQYYEEEERQRGNFPDRFSGHQFPNYSSELNVNALLLGDSALYLCASSFSRRGMPQHFGDGTRLSIL.

This clonotype was seen many times. The rearrangement uses TRBV5-1 and TRBJ2-7; possible D gene TRBD2, 5 bases. V was pared by 0 bases and J by 2 bases, with 12 bases between. The CDR3 is made up of 15 amino acids. Germline V gene sequence: CDR1 SGHRS, CDR2 YFSETQ. CDR3 bases: TGCGCCAGCAGCTTGGGAGTTTCCGGGACCTACGAGCAGTACTTC. Amino acid sequence: CASSLGVSGTYEQYF.

A word on this clonotype: The junction departs from germline at one end; a sequencing error may be responsible. The chain has TRBV10-3 and TRBJ1-2, with D perhaps TRBD1 (5 bases). This CDR3 comprises 15 residues. CDR1 and CDR2 from the germline V gene are ENHRY and SYGVKD. The DNA for the CDR3 is TGTGCCATCAGTGAGTCGGCTCCCCACCCTTGGGGCTACACATTC. This sequence encodes CAISESAPHPWGYTF.

At least ten counts were recorded for this clonotype. The chain links TRBV5-1 to TRBJ1-4; 8 bases agree with TRBD1. The CDR3 covers 15 residues. CDR1 and CDR2 (germline): SGHRS, YFSETQ. J gave up 14 bases and V 4 bases, and 16 bases lay outside the gene matches. CDR3 region: CASSLGQGALLRLFF. The DNA for the CDR3 is TGCGCCAGCAGCCTCGGACAGGGAGCTTTACTGCGGCTGTTTTTT.

In this sample, this clonotype is medium-sized (0.01 to 0.1%). This chain links TRBV20-1 with TRBJ2-7, with D tentatively TRBD1 (6 bases). Germline V lookup: CDR1 DFQATT, CDR2 SNEGSKA (reference sequence). The CDR3 is 12 residues long. The V end lost 3 bases, the J end lost 2 bases, and 8 bases lay between the germline ends. DNA of the CDR3: TGCAGTGCTAGTAGGGGGACCTACGAGCAGTACTTC. Residues: CSASRGTYEQYF.

This clonotype was found many times. This rearrangement joins TRBV5-1 to TRBJ1-2; the D is unclear. The CDR3 is made up of 12 amino acids. Deletions cut 1 base from V and 7 bases from J, with 8 bases between. Germline CDR1 reads SGHRS; CDR2 reads YFSETQ. The CDR3 protein is CASSLWGGGYTF. CDR3 sequence (DNA): TGCGCCAGCAGCTTGTGGGGAGGTGGCTACACCTTC.

This clonotype was counted ten times or more. The chain is built from TRBV20-1 and TRBJ2-5; no firm D call. Trimming removed 3 bases from V and 1 base from J, with 6 bases in between. This CDR3 contains 12 residues. The germline V gene has CDR1 DFQATT and CDR2 SNEGSKA (reference sequence). The CDR3 sequence: CSARTVQETQYF. DNA of the CDR3: TGCAGTGCTAGGACGGTCCAAGAGACCCAGTACTTC.

This clonotype was seen at least ten times. The chain is built from TRBV4-1 and TRBJ2-1; weak D call: TRBD2 (7 bases). V was pared by 3 bases and J by 6 bases, with 21 bases between. The V gene's germline CDR1 is MGHRA and CDR2 YSYEKL. The length of the CDR3 is 17 residues. CDR3 residues: CASSQGRGAGVTNEQFF. The DNA of the CDR3 is TGCGCCAGCAGCCAGGGCCGGGGGGCGGGGGTAACCAATGAGCAGTTCTTC.

This clonotype was recorded many times. This chain connects TRBV20-1 to TRBJ1-2; 7 bases fit TRBD1. V lost 2 bases to trimming and J lost 5 bases; unmatched junction nucleotides: 8. The V gene's germline CDR1 is DFQATT and CDR2 SNEGSKA (reference sequence). This CDR3 is 14 amino acids long. CDR3 region: CSARRAPGGYGYTF. In DNA, the CDR3 is TGCAGTGCTAGACGGGCGCCAGGGGGTTATGGCTACACCTTC.

This clonotype has ten or more counts. The CDR3 region has the DNA TGTGCCAGCAGCTTCGCAAAATACGAGCAGTACTTC. Its translation: CASSFAKYEQYF. The chain is built from TRBV5-8 and TRBJ2-7, with D uncertain. The V gene's germline CDR1 is SGHTS and CDR2 YDEGEE. The CDR3 is 12 amino acids. V lost 2 bases, J lost 4 bases, and 7 bases lay in between.

This clonotype has ten or more counts. V is TRBV24-1 and J is TRBJ1-5, with D possibly matching TRBD1 (6 bases). CDR3 length: 13 residues. The V gene's germline CDR1 is KGHDR and CDR2 SFDVKD. V was shortened by 4 bases and J by 9 bases, with 12 bases between the two germline ends. In nucleotides, the CDR3 is TGTGCCACCAGTGAAGGGGGTTTTGGGCCCCAGCATTTT. Its translation is CATSEGGFGPQHF.

This clonotype was counted at least ten times. V and J are TRBV5-1 and TRBJ1-2; 7 bases map to TRBD1. Germline loops: CDR1 SGHRS, CDR2 YFSETQ. The CDR3 length is 14 residues. V lost 0 bases and J lost 8; bases outside the gene matches: 7. The DNA of the CDR3 is TGCGCCAGCAGCTTGGAGGGGGCTACAGCCGGCTACACCTTC. Amino acids: CASSLEGATAGYTF. Based on the CDR3 plus reference TRBV5-1 and TRBJ1-2, the full variable domain is KAGVTQTPRYLIKTRGQQVTLSCSPISGHRSVSWYQQTPGQGLQFLFEYFSETQRNKGNFPGRFSGRQFSNSRSEMNVSTLELGDSALYLCASSLEGATAGYTFGSGTRLTVV.

This clonotype was recorded at least ten times. V usage is TRBV20-1 and J usage is TRBJ1-1; 8 nucleotides agree with TRBD1. The CDR3 consists of 14 residues. Trimming cost V 1 base and J 5 bases; bases outside gene matches: 6. Germline V lookup: CDR1 DFQATT, CDR2 SNEGSKA (reference sequence). The CDR3 region has the DNA TGCAGTGCTAGAGGACAGGGGTCGACGACTGAAGCTTTCTTT. Translating gives CSARGQGSTTEAFF.

This clonotype has a count of ten or more. The chain couples TRBV6-6 to TRBJ1-2; D call uncertain. Germline loops: CDR1 MNHNY, CDR2 SVGAGI (reference sequence). With 8 bases removed from V and 7 bases from J, the gap between germline ends came to 5 bases. The CDR3 totals 9 residues. The CDR3 spells CASLAGYTF. In nucleotides, the CDR3 is TGTGCCAGCTTGGCTGGCTACACCTTC.

A few counts support this clonotype. Germline and junction disagree at one end, which may indicate a read error. The chain carries TRBV20-1 and TRBJ2-2; maybe TRBD2 (5 bases). The CDR3 extends over 14 amino acids. The germline V gene has CDR1 DFQATT and CDR2 SNEGSKA (reference sequence). CDR3 in DNA: TGCAGTGCTTCTTACAGCGCGAACACCGGGGAGCTGCTTTTT. Amino acid sequence: CSASYSANTGELLF.

This clonotype was picked up many times. The J gene is TRBJ1-5, the V gene TRBV19; D uncertain. This CDR3 is 13 amino acids long. Germline CDR1 and CDR2: LNHDA and SQIVND (reference sequence). Trimming took off 10 bases at V and 0 bases at J, with 10 bases between the two ends. The CDR3 sequence: CATDPTSNQPQHF. The DNA of the CDR3 is TGTGCCACAGATCCGACTAGCAATCAGCCCCAGCATTTT.

This clonotype was seen repeatedly, ten times or more. V usage is TRBV25-1 and J usage is TRBJ2-7; 9 positions match TRBD1. Germline trimming cut 4 bases from V and 2 bases from J; bases unmatched to any gene: 6. Germline lookup yields CDR1 MGHDK and CDR2 SYGVNS. This CDR3 spans 15 amino acids. DNA for the CDR3: TGTGCCAGCAGTGGGACAGGGGCCGCAGCCTACGAGCAGTACTTC. This gives the protein CASSGTGAAAYEQYF.

The chain joins TRBV7-2 to TRBJ2-4; no firm D call. Trimming cost V 1 base and J 0 bases, with 16 bases left between them. Germline CDR1 and CDR2: SGHTA and FQGNSA. The CDR3 spans 18 residues. The CDR3 reads CASSLGLRSTLAKNIQYF. CDR3 nucleotides: TGTGCCAGCAGCTTAGGCCTACGGTCGACCTTAGCCAAAAACATTCAGTACTTC. The entire variable domain, with the rest obtained from reference TRBV7-2 and TRBJ2-4, is as follows: GAGVSQSPSNKVTEKGKDVELRCDPISGHTALYWYRQSLGQGLEFLIYFQGNSAPDKSGLPSDRFSAERTGGSVSTLTIQRTQQEDSAVYLCASSLGLRSTLAKNIQYFGAGTRLSVL.

As for this clonotype: With a much larger clone just one base away, this may be a read error. The chain employs TRBV5-1 and TRBJ1-1; TRBD1 matches 7 bases. CDR1 and CDR2 from the germline V gene are SGHRS and YFSETQ. CDR3 length equals 16 residues. The CDR3 is CASSLAELRGNSEALF. CDR3 DNA: TGCGCCAGCAGCTTAGCGGAGCTCAGGGGGAACTCTGAAGCTTTATTT.

The table lists this clonotype with many counts. This chain links TRBV25-1 with TRBJ1-1; TRBD1 agrees at 9 bases. The CDR3 loop spans 14 amino acids. In germline, CDR1 is MGHDK, CDR2 SYGVNS. V was clipped by 6 bases and J by 3 bases; unmatched bases: 5. The CDR3 bases are TGTGCCAGCAGAAGGACAGGGGTGGACACTGAAGCTTTCTTT. This sequence encodes CASRRTGVDTEAFF. The full variable domain, rest sourced from reference TRBV25-1 and TRBJ1-1, is EADIYQTPRYLVIGTGKKITLECSQTMGHDKMYWYQQDPGMELHLIHYSYGVNSTEKGDLSSESTVSRIRTEHFPLTLESARPSHTSQYLCASRRTGVDTEAFFGQGTRLTVV.

This clonotype was detected many times. CDR3 in amino acids: CSASGGQGIYSNQPQHF. The CDR3 DNA sequence: TGCAGTGCTAGCGGAGGACAGGGCATCTATAGCAATCAGCCCCAGCATTTT. The chain is built from TRBV20-1 and TRBJ1-5, with 8 bases lining up with TRBD1. The ends lost 3 bases at V and 0 bases at J; junction bases unmatched: 10. The CDR3 is made up of 17 amino acids. CDR1 and CDR2 from the germline V gene are DFQATT and SNEGSKA (reference sequence).

This clonotype appeared many times. The chain carries TRBV20-1 and TRBJ1-1, with a weak D call TRBD1 (6 bases). The CDR3 runs to 15 residues. Trimming pared 3 bases from V and 1 base from J, leaving 15 bases between. CDR1 DFQATT and CDR2 SNEGSKA come from the germline V gene (reference sequence). The CDR3 sequence is CSASRGFERNTEAFF. The CDR3 region has the DNA TGCAGTGCTAGCAGGGGATTTGAGCGGAACACTGAAGCTTTCTTT.